This paragraph reports one T cell receptor beta chain. Sequenced by immunoSEQ multiplex PCR; TCRdb stores in-frame clones only, minus some. The table has some 1 million clones, approximately 70% seen once. Trimming pared 0 bases from V and 7 bases from J, leaving 7 bases between. The CDR3 is made up of 13 amino acids. Germline V gene lookup returns CDR1 SGDLS and CDR2 YYNGEE. This specimen belongs to a study of shared clonotypes between healthy human individuals. This chain joins TRBV9 and TRBJ2-2; D not certain. The source of this sequence is a man younger than 35 in good health. The source material was memory CD4+ T cells sorted from blood. Indicated subset: CD45RA-negative fraction. This chain's CDR3 is CASSVVAGGELFF. The CDR3 nucleotides are TGTGCCAGCAGCGTAGTCGCTGGCGGGGAGCTGTTTTTT.